The T cell receptor beta chain under discussion was sequenced for a study of cytomegalovirus exposure and HLA in healthy donors. The CDR3 runs to 16 residues. CDR1 LNHDA and CDR2 SQIVND come from the germline V gene (reference sequence). A note on this clone: The junction departs from germline at one end; a sequencing error may be responsible.

The PCR used 60 Vbeta and 13 Jbeta primers. The method was immunoSEQ multiplex PCR; TCRdb's version includes in-frame clones alone and lacks a portion of them. The sample carries around 62,000 clones, roughly 80% recorded once. The sample taken for sequencing was PBMCs. The chain links TRBV19 to TRBJ1-2, with D perhaps TRBD1 (6 bases). This clonotype was sampled from a woman under 40 in good health and CMV-seronegative. CDR3 bases: TGTGCCAGTAGTACCGACCGGGACACATCTAACTATGGCCACACCTTC. Translating it yields CASSTDRDTSNYGHTF.